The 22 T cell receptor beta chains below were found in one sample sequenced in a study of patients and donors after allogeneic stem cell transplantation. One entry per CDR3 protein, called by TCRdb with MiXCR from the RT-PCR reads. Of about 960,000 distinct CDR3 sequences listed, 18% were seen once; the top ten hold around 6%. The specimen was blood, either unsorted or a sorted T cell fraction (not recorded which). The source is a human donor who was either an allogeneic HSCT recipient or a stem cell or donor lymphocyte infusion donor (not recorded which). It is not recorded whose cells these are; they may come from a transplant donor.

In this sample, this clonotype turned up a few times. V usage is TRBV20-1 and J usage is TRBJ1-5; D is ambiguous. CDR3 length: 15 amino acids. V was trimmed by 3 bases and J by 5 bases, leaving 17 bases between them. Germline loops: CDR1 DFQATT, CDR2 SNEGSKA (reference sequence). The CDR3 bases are TGCAGTGCTAGCATCCCTAGAGAAGGGTATCAGCCCCAGCATTTT. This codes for CSASIPREGYQPQHF.

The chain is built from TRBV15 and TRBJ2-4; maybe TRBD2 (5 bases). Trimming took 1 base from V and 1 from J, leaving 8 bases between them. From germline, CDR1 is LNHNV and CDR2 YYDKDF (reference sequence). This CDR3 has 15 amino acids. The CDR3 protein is CATSRGREAKNIQYF. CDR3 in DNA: TGTGCCACCAGCAGAGGAAGGGAGGCCAAAAACATTCAGTACTTC.

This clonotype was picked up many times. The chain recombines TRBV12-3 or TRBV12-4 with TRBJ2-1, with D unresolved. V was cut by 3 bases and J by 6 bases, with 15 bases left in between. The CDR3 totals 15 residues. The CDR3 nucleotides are TGTGCCAGCAGTTTTGCTCCTTTGGAGCTCAATGAGCAGTTCTTC. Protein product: CASSFAPLELNEQFF.

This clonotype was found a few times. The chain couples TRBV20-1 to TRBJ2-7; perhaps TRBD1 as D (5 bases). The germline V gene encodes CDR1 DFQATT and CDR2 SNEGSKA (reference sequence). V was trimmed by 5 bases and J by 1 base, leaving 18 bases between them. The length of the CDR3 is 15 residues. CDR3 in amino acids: CSARNRRVGSYEQYF. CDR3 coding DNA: TGCAGTGCTCGGAATCGCAGGGTAGGATCCTACGAGCAGTACTTC.

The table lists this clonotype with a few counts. The chain's CDR3 is CASSLSGSNNEQFF. The CDR3 DNA reads TGCGCCAGCAGCCTAAGCGGGAGCAACAATGAGCAGTTCTTC. The chain employs TRBV5-1 and TRBJ2-1; the match to TRBD2 covers 8 bases. The CDR3 covers 14 residues. J lost 5 bases, V lost 4 bases, and 5 bases had no gene match. Per the germline V gene, CDR1 is SGHRS and CDR2 is YFSETQ. Based on the CDR3 plus reference TRBV5-1 and TRBJ2-1, the full variable domain is KAGVTQTPRYLIKTRGQQVTLSCSPISGHRSVSWYQQTPGQGLQFLFEYFSETQRNKGNFPGRFSGRQFSNSRSEMNVSTLELGDSALYLCASSLSGSNNEQFFGPGTRLTVL.

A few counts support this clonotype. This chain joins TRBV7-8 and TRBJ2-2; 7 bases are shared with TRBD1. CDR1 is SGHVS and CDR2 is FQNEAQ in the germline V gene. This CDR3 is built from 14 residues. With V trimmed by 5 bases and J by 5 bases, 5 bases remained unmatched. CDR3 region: CASSGNRGTGELFF. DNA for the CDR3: TGTGCCAGCAGCGGTAACAGGGGAACCGGGGAGCTGTTTTTT.

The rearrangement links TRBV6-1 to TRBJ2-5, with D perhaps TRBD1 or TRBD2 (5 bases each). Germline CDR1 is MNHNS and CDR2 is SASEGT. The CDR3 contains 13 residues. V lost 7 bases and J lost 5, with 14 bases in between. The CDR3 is CASMRGFRETQYF. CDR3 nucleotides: TGTGCCAGCATGAGGGGATTTCGGGAGACCCAGTACTTC.

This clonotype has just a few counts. The CDR3 sequence: CASSPSTSVGTDTQYF. The CDR3 DNA sequence: TGTGCCAGCAGCCCGTCGACTAGCGTGGGCACAGATACGCAGTATTTT. The chain recombines TRBV7-9 with TRBJ2-3; 8 bases agree with TRBD2. Germline CDR1 and CDR2: SEHNR and FQNEAQ (reference sequence). The CDR3 length is 16 residues. J gave up 1 base and V 5 bases, and 8 bases lay outside the gene matches.

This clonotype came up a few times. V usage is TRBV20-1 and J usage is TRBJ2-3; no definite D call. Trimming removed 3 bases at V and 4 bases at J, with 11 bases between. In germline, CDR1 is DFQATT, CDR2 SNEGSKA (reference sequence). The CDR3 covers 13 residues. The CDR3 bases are TGCAGTGCTAGCGGCGGCTTTGCAGATACGCAGTATTTT. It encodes CSASGGFADTQYF.

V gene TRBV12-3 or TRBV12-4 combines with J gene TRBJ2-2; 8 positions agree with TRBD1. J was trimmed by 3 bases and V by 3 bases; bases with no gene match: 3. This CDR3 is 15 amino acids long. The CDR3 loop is CASSFRTGYTGELFF. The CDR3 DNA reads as TGTGCCAGCAGTTTTAGGACAGGGTACACCGGGGAGCTGTTTTTT.

CDR3 nucleotide sequence: TGTGCCAGCAGCTCCGGACTAGCGGTACTCACAGATACGCAGTATTTT. Its protein is CASSSGLAVLTDTQYF. This chain connects TRBV5-5 to TRBJ2-3, with TRBD2 matching over 10 bases. Germline trimming cut 3 bases from V and 2 bases from J; bases unmatched to any gene: 6. There are 16 residues in the CDR3. In germline, CDR1 is SGHKS, CDR2 YYEKEE (reference sequence).

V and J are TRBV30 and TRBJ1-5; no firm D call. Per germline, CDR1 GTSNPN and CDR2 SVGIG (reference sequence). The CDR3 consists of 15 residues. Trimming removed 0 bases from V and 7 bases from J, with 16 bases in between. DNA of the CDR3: TGTGCCTGGAGTGTAGGCGGTACGGCGGAGCAGCCCCAGCATTTT. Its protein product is CAWSVGGTAEQPQHF.

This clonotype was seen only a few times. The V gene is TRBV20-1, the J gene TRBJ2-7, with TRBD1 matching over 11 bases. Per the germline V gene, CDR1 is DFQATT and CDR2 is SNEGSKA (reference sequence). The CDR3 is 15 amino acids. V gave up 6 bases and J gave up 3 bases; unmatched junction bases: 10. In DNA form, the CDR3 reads TGCAGTGCGACCGGTGGGACAGGGGGAATCTACGAGCAGTACTTC. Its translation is CSATGGTGGIYEQYF.

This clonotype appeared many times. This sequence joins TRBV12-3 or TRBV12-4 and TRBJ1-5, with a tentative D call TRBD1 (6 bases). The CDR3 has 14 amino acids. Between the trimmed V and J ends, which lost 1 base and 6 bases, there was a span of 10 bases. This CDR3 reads CASSLGQDGQPQHF. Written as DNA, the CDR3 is TGTGCCAGCAGTTTAGGACAGGACGGTCAGCCCCAGCATTTT.

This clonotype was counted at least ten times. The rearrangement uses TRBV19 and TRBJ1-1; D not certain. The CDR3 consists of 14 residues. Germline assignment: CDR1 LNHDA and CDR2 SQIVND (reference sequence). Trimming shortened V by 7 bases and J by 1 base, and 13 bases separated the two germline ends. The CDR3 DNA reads TGTGCCAGTATCCAGACGGAAACGAACACTGAAGCTTTCTTT. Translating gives CASIQTETNTEAFF.

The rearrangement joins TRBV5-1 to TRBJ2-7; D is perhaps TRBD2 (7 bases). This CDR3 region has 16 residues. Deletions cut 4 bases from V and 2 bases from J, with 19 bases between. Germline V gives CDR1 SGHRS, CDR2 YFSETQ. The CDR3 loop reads CASSRTRGARTYEQYF. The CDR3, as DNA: TGCGCCAGCAGCCGAACCCGGGGGGCTAGGACCTACGAGCAGTACTTC.

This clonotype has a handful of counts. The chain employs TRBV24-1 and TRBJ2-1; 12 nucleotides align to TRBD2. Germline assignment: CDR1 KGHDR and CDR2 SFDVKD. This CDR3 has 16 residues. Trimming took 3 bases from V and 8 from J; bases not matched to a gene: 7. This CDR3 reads CATSDAGLAGRDEQFF. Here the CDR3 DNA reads TGTGCCACCAGTGATGCAGGACTAGCGGGACGCGATGAGCAGTTCTTC.

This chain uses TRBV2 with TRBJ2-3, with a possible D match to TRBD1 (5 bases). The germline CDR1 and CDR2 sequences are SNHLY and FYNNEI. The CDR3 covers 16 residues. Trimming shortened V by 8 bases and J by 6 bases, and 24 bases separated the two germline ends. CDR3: CASPRTVQALGDTQYF. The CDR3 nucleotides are TGTGCCAGCCCCCGAACAGTACAGGCCTTGGGGGATACGCAGTATTTT. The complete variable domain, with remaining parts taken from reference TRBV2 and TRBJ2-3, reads EPEVTQTPSHQVTQMGQEVILRCVPISNHLYFYWYRQILGQKVEFLVSFYNNEISEKSEIFDDQFSVERPDGSNFTLKIRSTKLEDSAMYFCASPRTVQALGDTQYFGPGTRLTVL.

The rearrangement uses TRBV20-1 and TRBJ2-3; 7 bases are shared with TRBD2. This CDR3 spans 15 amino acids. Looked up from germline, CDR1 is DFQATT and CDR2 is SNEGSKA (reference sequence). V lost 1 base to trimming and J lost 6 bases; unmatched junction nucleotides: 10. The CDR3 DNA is TGCAGTGCTAGAGGGCTAGCGGACCGGTCGGATACGCAGTATTTT. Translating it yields CSARGLADRSDTQYF.

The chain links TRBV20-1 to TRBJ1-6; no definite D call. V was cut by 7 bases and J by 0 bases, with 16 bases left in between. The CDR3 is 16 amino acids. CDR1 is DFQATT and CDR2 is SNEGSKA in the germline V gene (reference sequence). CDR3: CSGRRGPSSYNSPLHF. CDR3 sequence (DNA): TGCAGTGGCAGGCGAGGGCCTAGCTCCTATAATTCACCCCTCCACTTT.

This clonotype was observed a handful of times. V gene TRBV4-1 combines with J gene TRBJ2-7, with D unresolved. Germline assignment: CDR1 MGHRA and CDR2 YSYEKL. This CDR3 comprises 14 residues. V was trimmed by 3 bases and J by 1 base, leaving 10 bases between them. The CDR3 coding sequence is TGCGCCAGCAGCCACATAGGCCGGTCCTACGAGCAGTACTTC. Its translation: CASSHIGRSYEQYF.

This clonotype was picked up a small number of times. The CDR3 DNA reads TGTGCCATCAGTGAGTGGACAGGGCAGGGCACCGGGGAGCTGTTTTTT. Translation: CAISEWTGQGTGELFF. The chain carries TRBV10-3 and TRBJ2-2, with 8 positions matching TRBD1. The CDR3 runs 16 residues. The ends lost 1 base at V and 4 bases at J; junction bases unmatched: 5. In germline, CDR1 is ENHRY, CDR2 SYGVKD.